This TCR beta chain derives from a study of T cells in Graves' hyperthyroidism and ophthalmopathy (dated by TCRdb to between 2019 and 2020). Background on the whole study: Peripheral blood was collected at initial diagnosis, before any treatment. TCR V-J signatures able to tell the groups apart were searched for in a discovery cohort of 90 to 100 patients, of whom more than 40 had Graves' ophthalmopathy and roughly 57 had stable Graves' hyperthyroidism. Prospective prediction of ophthalmopathy was tested in an independent validation cohort consisting of under 20 hyperthyroidism patients and approximately 16 patients who later progressed to ophthalmopathy. The approximately 100 discovery patients were randomly divided into training and test sets at a 7:3 ratio. Thyroid tissue and blood T-cell repertoires from roughly six Graves' hyperthyroidism patients were also compared in the study. After blood sampling, hyperthyroidism patients were treated with methimazole at a starting dose of 30 mg daily, and ophthalmopathy patients were treated with high-dose intravenous methylprednisolone. The paper reports TCR Vbeta CDR3 sequencing of some 140 peripheral blood samples: under 45 ophthalmopathy, fewer than 80 hyperthyroidism and about 17 progressor patients. What the authors observed across the whole study: No statistical method was used to fix the sample size in advance, and group allocation was not hidden from the investigators. During validation, the model predicted progression to ophthalmopathy a median of approximately 6.5 months ahead of onset, with roughly 65% sensitivity and around 73% specificity. A 13 V-J signature model separated ophthalmopathy from stable hyperthyroidism, with roughly 88% sensitivity and around 84% specificity in cross-validation and 80%/75% in testing. Most expanded thyroid clonotypes (frequency above 0.001) were also detected in blood, a finding suggesting that blood repertoires may reflect thyroid immune responses.

V lost 3 bases and J lost 0 bases, and the count of bases not matched to a germline gene is 5. From its cysteine to its phenylalanine, the CDR3 spans 16 amino acids. The only DNA kept is the CDR3, 48 bases in frame from the first base. In this sample, this clonotype turned up many times. Its antigen is still unknown. Base qualities are not provided; no much larger clone lies one nucleotide away. The TCR beta CDR3 regions were amplified from the RNA transcripts. A first-round RT-PCR of the TCR CDR3 used the HTBI primer set with the Qiagen OneStep RT-PCR kit. Libraries were constructed in a second round of multiplex PCR, after which size selection and purification were performed. Sequencing of the libraries was done on an Illumina HiSeq2000 using paired-end 100 bp reads. As for the original processing: SOAPnuke was used to process the raw data, removing reads that contained adapters or uncalled bases, had a mean Phred below 15, or lacked an exact match to the constant primer or identifier. High-quality paired reads were merged with COPE v1.2.5, and unique nucleotide sequences were defined as clonotypes. MiTCR v1.1 was used to align clonotypes to the IMGT TRBV, TRBD and TRBJ reference segments. The analysis included only V-J combinations with a frequency above 0.0001, which together covered over 98% of the repertoires. A TCS score was defined as the ratio of F50 (clonal expansion) to E x V (chaos), with BLOSUM62-based TCRdist applied between CDR3 peptides within each V-J. Welch's t-statistics and random forest reduced several hundred V-J features to about 12, which were used in a naive Bayes classifier (R e1071). TCRdb cleaned the public reads at Q25 with fastp, built clones with MiXCR and kept in-frame beta chains. Under each unique CDR3 protein, matching rows form one entry showing the most common genes and DNA. These V and J calls are TCRdb output, not the study's own analysis. The sample includes 650,000 to 750,000 distinct CDR3 sequences, with less than 15% observed a single time. The top ten constitute roughly a tenth of the sample.

Stable Graves' hyperthyroidism was defined as the absence of progression to ophthalmopathy over 18 months of follow-up. Hyperthyroidism patients were newly diagnosed, with disease duration under 2 months, and aged 18 to 65 years. Exclusion was applied to patients with uncontrolled infections, other autoimmune diseases, pregnancy or lactation. Clinical symptoms, serum thyroxine and TRAb, thyroid ultrasound, and orbital computed tomography formed the basis for the diagnoses. Ficoll-Paque density gradient centrifugation was used to isolate PBMCs from under 11 ml of fresh peripheral blood. Total RNA was extracted with Trizol reagent, and quality was checked on an Agilent 2100 Bioanalyzer.

This receptor was obtained from a woman under 30 with Graves' hyperthyroidism. The chain employs TRBV12-3 or TRBV12-4 and TRBJ2-4; TRBD2 fits 7 bases in the junction. Sequencing used blood. The CDR3 is CASSFAGGLAKNIQYF. The nucleotide sequence reads TGTGCCAGCAGTTTTGCCGGGGGGTTAGCCAAAAACATTCAGTACTTC.